A selection of T cell receptor beta chains follows, all from one sample in a study of blood T cell repertoires in COVID-19. Profiling relied on immunoSEQ multiplex PCR, and the TCRdb table lists in-frame clones only, not all of them. The sample records about 30,000 clones, more than 75% being singletons. The sequenced material came from peripheral blood. These receptors came from a human donor in a cohort sampled during active COVID-19. The donor label of this sample is uncertain. CDR3s include the opening cysteine and the closing phenylalanine or tryptophan. D genes are given only for firm matches. Clone sizes are given selectively: once, few, many, or a class where the clone is expanded.

j_call,clone_size,d_call,v_call,cdr3_aa,cdr3_nt
TRBJ2-1,.,TRBD2,TRBV5-6,CASSRSGTRDGNYNEQFF,TGTGCCAGCAGCCGATCCGGGACTAGAGATGGAAATTATAATGAGCAGTTCTTC
TRBJ2-6,.,.,TRBV19,CASSIERGRSGANVLTF,TGTGCCAGTAGTATAGAGCGGGGGCGCTCTGGGGCCAACGTCCTGACTTTC
TRBJ1-2,.,.,TRBV5-1,CASSSRPADYGYTF,TGCGCCAGCAGCTCCCGCCCCGCAGACTATGGCTACACCTTC
TRBJ2-3,.,TRBD2,TRBV25-1,CASSETSGGGTDTQYF,TGTGCCAGCAGTGAAACTAGCGGGGGAGGCACAGATACGCAGTATTTT
TRBJ2-2,.,TRBD2,TRBV7-8,CASSLEWGLAGGQGTGELFF,TGTGCCAGCAGCTTAGAATGGGGACTAGCGGGAGGGCAAGGCACCGGGGAGCTGTTTTTT
TRBJ2-2,once,.,TRBV11-3,CASSFMPTGSSTGELFF,TGTGCCAGCAGCTTCATGCCCACAGGATCGAGCACCGGGGAGCTGTTTTTT
TRBJ1-3,.,.,TRBV7-8,CASSRTQGTGNTIYF,TGTGCCAGCAGCCGGACTCAGGGGACGGGAAACACCATATATTTT
TRBJ2-2,.,TRBD1,TRBV20-1,CSASTGTGGTGELFF,TGCAGTGCTAGTACCGGGACAGGGGGAACCGGGGAGCTGTTTTTT
TRBJ2-7,.,TRBD2,TRBV18,CASSLGTSGATDEQYF,TGTGCCAGCTCTCTCGGGACTAGCGGGGCTACAGACGAGCAGTACTTC
TRBJ1-1,.,.,TRBV5-1,CASSRGSILNTEAFF,TGCGCCAGCAGCCGAGGATCTATCTTGAACACTGAAGCTTTCTTT
TRBJ2-1,.,.,TRBV21-1,CASSKADRGPYNEQFF,TGTGCCAGCAGCAAGGCAGACAGGGGGCCCTACAATGAGCAGTTCTTC
TRBJ1-1,.,TRBD1,TRBV18,CASSLRTGNENTEAFF,TGTGCCAGCTCACTCAGGACAGGGAACGAAAACACTGAAGCTTTCTTT
TRBJ2-7,.,TRBD2,TRBV3-1/TRBV3-2,CASTTSGISYEQYF,TGTGCCAGCACGACTAGCGGGATTTCCTACGAGCAGTACTTC
TRBJ2-7,.,TRBD2,TRBV5-4,CASSYRTSGNHEQYF,TGTGCCAGCAGCTACCGGACTAGCGGGAACCACGAGCAGTACTTC
TRBJ2-1,once,.,TRBV19,CASSPSRIADNEQFF,TGTGCCAGTAGTCCATCCAGGATAGCGGACAATGAGCAGTTCTTC
TRBJ1-3,.,TRBD1,TRBV7-8,CASSLTGSGNTIYF,TGTGCCAGCAGCCTGACAGGGTCGGGAAACACCATATATTTT
TRBJ2-7,.,TRBD1,TRBV5-4,CASSSATGNSYEQYF,TGTGCCAGCAGCTCAGCGACAGGGAACTCCTACGAGCAGTACTTC
TRBJ1-1,.,.,TRBV5-6,CASSLVAGEAFF,TGTGCCAGCAGCTTGGTGGCAGGTGAAGCTTTCTTT
TRBJ2-5,.,.,TRBV15,CATSRGTQETQYF,TGTGCCACCAGCAGAGGCACTCAAGAGACCCAGTACTTC
TRBJ1-1,.,TRBD1,TRBV4-2,CASSRGDSYTEAFF,TGTGCCAGCAGCCGCGGGGACAGCTACACTGAAGCTTTCTTT
TRBJ2-2,.,TRBD2,TRBV3-1/TRBV3-2,CASSPPAGGDTGELFF,TGTGCCAGCAGCCCGCCCGCGGGAGGGGACACCGGGGAGCTGTTTTTT
TRBJ1-6,.,.,TRBV2,CASSEVTGLHGNSPLHF,TGTGCCAGCAGTGAAGTAACGGGTTTACATGGTAATTCACCCCTCCACTTT
TRBJ1-5,.,.,TRBV6-2/TRBV6-3,CASSSPGGGGNQPQHF,TGTGCCAGCAGTTCCCCGGGGGGTGGTGGCAATCAGCCCCAGCATTTT
TRBJ1-6,.,.,TRBV7-2,CASSPEARATLHF,TGTGCCAGCAGTCCCGAGGCGAGGGCTACCCTCCACTTT
TRBJ1-5,.,.,TRBV19,CASSSGEGDGQPQHF,TGTGCCAGTAGTTCCGGTGAGGGGGATGGTCAGCCCCAGCATTTT
TRBJ1-5,.,.,TRBV19,CASSPPLHRGISNQPQHF,TGTGCCAGTAGCCCTCCTTTACATCGGGGGATTAGCAATCAGCCCCAGCATTTT
TRBJ2-6,.,TRBD1,TRBV15,CATLRDRASGANVLTF,TGTGCCACCCTCCGGGACAGAGCCTCTGGGGCCAACGTCCTGACTTTC
TRBJ2-2,once,TRBD2,TRBV5-6,CASSGLAGRGTGELFF,TGTGCCAGCAGTGGACTAGCGGGCAGGGGGACCGGGGAGCTGTTTTTT
TRBJ2-1,once,TRBD2,TRBV7-9,CASSLMSGGGDEQFF,TGTGCCAGCAGCTTAATGTCGGGAGGCGGGGATGAGCAGTTCTTC
TRBJ2-1,.,TRBD2,TRBV7-9,CASSLAGGPGGDEQFF,TGTGCCAGCAGCTTAGCGGGGGGCCCGGGAGGGGATGAGCAGTTCTTC
TRBJ2-1,.,.,TRBV30,CAWSVRADNEQFF,TGTGCCTGGAGTGTACGAGCGGACAATGAGCAGTTCTTC
TRBJ2-7,few,.,TRBV9,CASSSRGTPTYEQYF,TGTGCCAGCAGCTCAAGGGGGACACCGACCTACGAGCAGTACTTC
TRBJ1-4,.,TRBD1,TRBV7-8,CASSLGDRVNEKLFF,TGTGCCAGCAGCTTAGGGGACAGGGTGAATGAAAAACTGTTTTTT
TRBJ1-5,.,TRBD1,TRBV5-5,CASSPGQGSGSNQPQHF,TGTGCCAGCAGCCCGGGACAGGGGTCAGGGAGCAATCAGCCCCAGCATTTT
TRBJ1-6,.,TRBD1,TRBV30,CAWSETGDLSPLHF,TGTGCCTGGAGTGAGACAGGGGACCTTTCACCCCTCCACTTT
TRBJ1-5,.,.,TRBV7-2,CASSVIQGSNQPQHF,TGTGCCAGCAGCGTCATACAGGGAAGCAATCAGCCCCAGCATTTT
TRBJ1-4,.,.,TRBV5-1,CASSTSSNEKLFF,TGCGCCAGCAGCACTAGTTCTAATGAAAAACTGTTTTTT